The 21 T cell receptor beta chains reported below all come from one sample, sequenced in a study of control samples from healthy donors and cancer patients. Libraries were prepared by immunoSEQ multiplex PCR; TCRdb keeps only in-frame clonotypes and omits some of them. The top ten hold roughly 20% of the sample, which has 20,000 to 25,000 clones, about 85% seen once. The sample taken for sequencing was PBMCs. The receptors were gathered from a man in his 60s with colorectal cancer.

The chain carries TRBV19 and TRBJ2-6; 12 positions agree with TRBD1. This CDR3 spans 17 amino acids. After removal of 4 bases from V and 1 base from J, the junction contained 2 bases not matched to a gene. Per the germline V gene, CDR1 is LNHDA and CDR2 is SQIVND (reference sequence). The CDR3 is CASSKGQGASGANVLTF. DNA of the CDR3: TGTGCCAGTAGTAAGGGACAGGGGGCGTCTGGGGCCAACGTCCTGACTTTC.

The rearrangement joins TRBV7-2 to TRBJ1-3; D is unclear. Per the germline V gene, CDR1 is SGHTA and CDR2 is FQGNSA. This CDR3 contains 13 residues. V lost 2 bases and J lost 4, with 6 bases in between. DNA of the CDR3: TGTGCCAGCAGCTTATCTGTCGGAAACACCATATATTTT. This gives the protein CASSLSVGNTIYF.

CDR3 in amino acids: CASSLYQGIQYF. The CDR3 DNA follows: TGCGCCAGCAGCTTGTACCAGGGAATCCAGTACTTC. The chain is built from TRBV5-1 and TRBJ2-7; tentatively, D is TRBD1 (5 bases). Trimming took 1 base from V and 10 from J, leaving 12 bases between them. The CDR3 is made up of 12 amino acids. Germline loops: CDR1 SGHRS, CDR2 YFSETQ.

The V gene is TRBV27, the J gene TRBJ2-3; maybe TRBD2 (5 bases). This CDR3 spans 17 amino acids. V lost 0 bases to trimming and J lost 3 bases, with 16 bases between them. The germline gives CDR1 MNHEY, CDR2 SMNVEV (reference sequence). This chain's CDR3 is CASSLSKIGSRTDTQYF. CDR3 DNA: TGTGCCAGCAGTTTATCGAAGATAGGGAGCCGGACAGATACGCAGTATTTT.

The gene calls are TRBV6-1 and TRBJ2-1, with TRBD1 as a possible D gene (6 bases). From germline, CDR1 is MNHNS and CDR2 SASEGT. Between the trimmed V and J ends, which lost 1 base and 2 bases, there was a span of 6 bases. This CDR3 comprises 14 residues. The CDR3 nucleotides are TGTGCCAGCAGTGAAGAGGGGGCCTACAATGAGCAGTTCTTC. This codes for CASSEEGAYNEQFF.

In this sample, this clone turned up a few times. The chain carries TRBV19 and TRBJ1-1; D unresolved. The CDR3 runs to 13 residues. Germline CDR1 is LNHDA and CDR2 is SQIVND (reference sequence). V dropped 4 bases and J dropped 1 base, with 7 bases sitting between them. The CDR3: CASSTQRNTEAFF. The CDR3 DNA reads TGTGCCAGTAGTACACAGAGGAACACTGAAGCTTTCTTT.

The V call is TRBV4-1, the J call TRBJ1-1; 7 nucleotides line up with TRBD1. CDR1 is MGHRA, CDR2 YSYEKL, per germline. V shed 1 base and J 8 bases; nucleotides not matched to a gene: 7. The length of the CDR3 is 14 residues. For the CDR3, the DNA is TGCGCCAGCAGCCAAGTCCCGGGAGGGGGCGAAGCTTTCTTT. Translated: CASSQVPGGGEAFF.

The chain links TRBV5-4 to TRBJ2-4; 8 positions agree with TRBD2. Germline lookup yields CDR1 SGHNT and CDR2 YYREEE (reference sequence). Trimming removed 3 bases from V and 0 bases from J; junction bases left unmatched: 8. This CDR3 contains 17 residues. CDR3: CASSWGSGDRAKNIQYF. The CDR3 DNA reads as TGTGCCAGCAGCTGGGGTAGCGGGGACCGAGCCAAAAACATTCAGTACTTC.

The rearrangement links TRBV6-5 to TRBJ2-3; D perhaps matches TRBD1 (5 bases). Germline CDR1 is MNHEY and CDR2 is SVGAGI. The CDR3 totals 13 residues. The V end lost 7 bases, the J end lost 2 bases, and 10 bases lay between the germline ends. CDR3 bases: TGTGCCAGCAAGACAGCTTTCACAGATACGCAGTATTTT. Amino acids: CASKTAFTDTQYF.

The V and J genes are TRBV9 and TRBJ2-3, with D tentatively TRBD2 (5 bases). The CDR3 extends over 13 amino acids. Germline V gene data show CDR1 as SGDLS and CDR2 as YYNGEE. The V end was cut by 4 bases, the J end by 4 bases, with 10 bases between. In DNA, the CDR3 is TGTGCCAGCAGCCCAGGACTGTCAGATACGCAGTATTTT. Translating it yields CASSPGLSDTQYF. The complete variable domain, with remaining parts taken from reference TRBV9 and TRBJ2-3, reads DSGVTQTPKHLITATGQRVTLRCSPRSGDLSVYWYQQSLDQGLQFLIQYYNGEERAKGNILERFSAQQFPDLHSELNLSSLELGDSALYFCASSPGLSDTQYFGPGTRLTVL.

Only a few counts were recorded for this clone. The chain joins TRBV25-1 to TRBJ2-3; 7 nucleotides align to TRBD2. Germline V gene lookup returns CDR1 MGHDK and CDR2 SYGVNS. V lost 1 base and J lost 1; bases outside the gene matches: 8. The CDR3 is made up of 17 amino acids. CDR3 amino acids: CASSESPSGRGTDTQYF. The CDR3, as DNA: TGTGCCAGCAGTGAATCCCCTAGCGGTAGGGGCACAGATACGCAGTATTTT.

The genes are TRBV5-1 and TRBJ1-4, with 7 bases identical to TRBD1. The germline V gene has CDR1 SGHRS and CDR2 YFSETQ. The CDR3 spans 17 residues. With 4 bases clipped from V and 0 bases from J, the junction kept 9 bases outside the gene matches. This CDR3 reads CASSRRDSTATNEKLFF. CDR3 nucleotide sequence: TGCGCCAGCAGCCGTCGGGACAGCACCGCAACTAATGAAAAACTGTTTTTT.

The chain employs TRBV6-1 and TRBJ1-2; possible D gene TRBD1, 6 bases. The CDR3 runs to 14 residues. CDR1 and CDR2 (germline): MNHNS, SASEGT. V lost 1 base and J 3 bases, leaving 9 bases between the germline ends. The CDR3, as DNA: TGTGCCAGCAGTGAAGAGGGGGGGTACTATGGCTACACCTTC. Translating gives CASSEEGGYYGYTF.

This clone has only a few counts. CDR3: CASSKRGNTEAFF. DNA of the CDR3: TGTGCCAGCAGTAAAAGGGGGAACACTGAAGCTTTCTTT. The chain joins TRBV5-8 to TRBJ1-1; possibly TRBD1 for D (5 bases). The CDR3 spans 13 residues. Germline CDR1 reads SGHTS; CDR2 reads YDEGEE. Trimming removed 5 bases at V and 1 base at J, with 9 bases between.

The gene calls are TRBV5-1 and TRBJ2-5, with 9 positions matching TRBD1. Germline-derived CDR1 and CDR2 are SGHRS and YFSETQ. The CDR3 totals 15 residues. J was trimmed by 3 bases and V by 6 bases; bases with no gene match: 9. CDR3 loop: CASILGGTGKETQYF. The CDR3, as DNA: TGCGCCAGCATTCTCGGGGGGACAGGGAAAGAGACCCAGTACTTC.

A note on this clone: At one end, the junction sequence differs from germline, possibly due to a read error. The rearrangement uses TRBV11-2 and TRBJ2-4; the match to TRBD1 covers 10 bases. Germline CDR1 reads SGHAT; CDR2 reads FQNNGV. This CDR3 is built from 14 residues. CDR3 sequence reads: CASSLGDRGNTQYF. The CDR3 DNA sequence: TGTGCCAGCAGCTTAGGGGACAGGGGAAACACTCAGTACTTC.

The chain recombines TRBV9 with TRBJ2-1; 8 positions agree with TRBD1. This CDR3 contains 15 residues. The germline CDR1 and CDR2 sequences are SGDLS and YYNGEE. Trimming at V came to 3 bases and at J to 6 bases, leaving 8 bases not matched to a gene. Here the CDR3 reads CASSATGGLGNEQFF. CDR3 in DNA: TGTGCCAGCAGCGCTACAGGGGGGTTAGGCAATGAGCAGTTCTTC.

As DNA, the CDR3 is TGCGCCAGCAGCATCGGGACAGGCTCCTACGAGCAGTACGTC. This sequence encodes CASSIGTGSYEQYV. The chain joins TRBV4-1 to TRBJ2-7, with 8 bases lining up with TRBD1. CDR1 is MGHRA and CDR2 is YSYEKL in the germline V gene. The CDR3 covers 14 residues. After removal of 5 bases from V and 0 bases from J, the junction contained 3 bases not matched to a gene.

This clone was counted between two and nine times. The genes are TRBV18 and TRBJ1-1, with unresolved D. This CDR3 is 13 amino acids long. Trimming pared 1 base from V and 6 bases from J, leaving 9 bases between. Germline V CDR1 and CDR2: KGHSH, LQKENI. The CDR3 region has the DNA TGTGCCAGCTCACCACGGGTTATACCTGAAGCTTTCTTT. Residues: CASSPRVIPEAFF.

V usage is TRBV29-1 and J usage is TRBJ2-3; maybe TRBD1 (5 bases). In germline, CDR1 is SQVTM, CDR2 ANQGSEA. This CDR3 comprises 12 residues. The V end was cut by 8 bases, the J end by 0 bases, with 9 bases between. The CDR3 loop is CSSHRSTDTQYF. CDR3 in DNA: TGCAGCTCCCACAGGAGCACAGATACGCAGTATTTT.

Details on this clone: The sample contains more than one DNA sequence encoding this CDR3. This sequence joins TRBV7-5 and TRBJ2-2. TRBV7-5 is annotated as a pseudogene. The CDR3 sequence is 12 residues long. The CDR3 is CARSLGPGELFF. The CDR3 DNA sequence: TGTGCCAGAAGCTTAGGTCCCGGGGAGCTGTTTTTT.